Listed below are T cell receptor beta chains from one sample, sequenced in a study of regulatory T cells in long-lasting Graves disease. Each CDR3 protein is one row after TCRdb ran MiXCR on the multiplex PCR reads. This table has about 460,000 distinct CDR3 sequences, roughly 22% appearing once. This material consisted of peripheral blood mononuclear cells (PBMCs), taken when the disease was refractory, from a patient treated with antithyroid drugs. These receptors all stem from a female donor with Graves disease. CDR3s include the opening cysteine and the closing phenylalanine or tryptophan. D genes are given only for firm matches. Where a row states a size, it is once, few, many or the class of an expanded clone; other rows omit it.

>TRBJ1-1|NA|TRBV7-2|NA|15
TGTGCCAGCAGCTCCCCCTCCGGGATTGACACTGAAGCTTTCTTT
CASSSPSGIDTEAFF
>TRBJ2-7|TRBD1|TRBV12-5|many|13
TGTGCTAGTGGCGGACAGGTTTTCAACGAGCAGTACTTC
CASGGQVFNEQYF
>TRBJ2-5|NA|TRBV20-1|many|14
TGCAGTGCTAAGGACCGCTACCTCCAAGAGACCCAGTACTTC
CSAKDRYLQETQYF
>TRBJ2-1|NA|TRBV7-2|few|15
TGTGCCAGCAGCTTAGAGGAGGGTACAGGGAGAAAGCAGTTCTTC
CASSLEEGTGRKQFF
>TRBJ2-5|NA|TRBV28|many|16
TGTGCCAGCAGCTCAAGGGCAGGGGTACGGGGGGAGACCCAGTACTTC
CASSSRAGVRGETQYF
>TRBJ2-6|NA|TRBV20-1|once|16
TGCAGTGCTAGAGATCTGGGGGACTCTGGGGCCAACGTCCTGACTTTC
CSARDLGDSGANVLTF
>TRBJ1-5|NA|TRBV5-5|NA|14
TGTGCCAGCAGCTTGGACGTCCAGGAGCAGCCCCAGCATTTT
CASSLDVQEQPQHF
>TRBJ2-1|NA|TRBV28|NA|14
TGTGCCAGCATTGACAACGGTTCCTACAATGAGCAGTTCTTC
CASIDNGSYNEQFF
>TRBJ2-7|NA|TRBV19|few|15
TGTGCCAGTAGTATAGAAGGGGAATGGGCTGACGAGCAGTACTTC
CASSIEGEWADEQYF
>TRBJ1-2|NA|TRBV19|many|13
TGTGCCAGTAGTATGGCCCGGGCCTCCGGCTACACCTTC
CASSMARASGYTF
>TRBJ1-1|NA|TRBV5-1|many|11
TGCGCCAGCAGCTTCGCCACTGAAGCTTTCTTT
CASSFATEAFF
>TRBJ2-1|NA|TRBV6-2/TRBV6-3|NA|10
TGTGCCAGCATGGGGGTTGAGCAGTTCTTC
CASMGVEQFF
>TRBJ1-2|TRBD1|TRBV6-1|few|15
TGTGCCAGCAGTGAAGGGGACAGGGGGAACTATGGCTACACCTTC
CASSEGDRGNYGYTF
>TRBJ2-3|TRBD2|TRBV28|NA|14
TGTGCCAGCAGTTTTAGCGGGGACACAGATACGCAGTATTTT
CASSFSGDTDTQYF
>TRBJ2-2|NA|TRBV12-3/TRBV12-4|many|11
TGTGCCAGCAGTTTGTCCGGGGAGCTGTTTTTT
CASSLSGELFF
>TRBJ1-3|NA|TRBV27|few|14
TGTGCCAGCAAAACAGGGACCTCTGGAAACACCATATATTTT
CASKTGTSGNTIYF
>TRBJ2-4|NA|TRBV5-6|few|15
TGTGCCAGCAGCTCCGCTCTAGAAGTAGAAAACATTCAGTACTTC
CASSSALEVENIQYF
>TRBJ1-2|NA|TRBV3-1|NA|14
TGTGCCAGCAGCCACCGCGGGGATAACTATGGCTACACCTTC
CASSHRGDNYGYTF